These T cell receptor beta chains were read from a single sample in a study of blood T cell repertoires in COVID-19. The repertoire was sequenced with immunoSEQ multiplex PCR; TCRdb's copy has only in-frame clones and lacks some. The sample lists some 150,000 clones; 75% to 85% were seen once. Sequencing used peripheral blood. The source is a woman in her fifties or sixties with COVID-19, enrolled during active disease. Each CDR3 is given with its conserved first and last residue. The order of the fields is V gene, clone size, D gene, J gene, CDR3 DNA, CDR3 protein. D genes are given only for firm matches. Expanded clones are given a class, and other clones once, few, many or no size at all.

v_gene: TRBV6-6
abundance: once
d_gene: -
j_gene: TRBJ1-2
CDR3nt: TGTGCCAGCAGTTACCGGGAGGCGGATGGCTACACCTTC
CDR3aa: CASSYREADGYTF

v_gene: TRBV6-5
abundance: -
d_gene: -
j_gene: TRBJ1-1
CDR3nt: TGTGCCAGCAGTACCCGGGGACAATCAAACACTGAAGCTTTCTTT
CDR3aa: CASSTRGQSNTEAFF

v_gene: TRBV5-1
abundance: -
d_gene: -
j_gene: TRBJ1-5
CDR3nt: TGCGCCAGCAGCCCAGGACAGAATAGCAATCAGCCCCAGCATTTT
CDR3aa: CASSPGQNSNQPQHF

v_gene: TRBV5-1
abundance: -
d_gene: -
j_gene: TRBJ2-4
CDR3nt: TGCGCCAGCAGCTTGGGAATTGGGCCGAAAGTAGCCAAAAACATTCAGTACTTC
CDR3aa: CASSLGIGPKVAKNIQYF

v_gene: TRBV7-2
abundance: -
d_gene: -
j_gene: TRBJ1-2
CDR3nt: TGTGCCAGCAGCTTAATAAAGACTGGGTTGAGCCTCTATGGCTACACCTTC
CDR3aa: CASSLIKTGLSLYGYTF

v_gene: TRBV5-1
abundance: -
d_gene: -
j_gene: TRBJ1-2
CDR3nt: TGCGCCAGCAGCTTATTAAGAGGGGAGGTTGGCTACACCTTC
CDR3aa: CASSLLRGEVGYTF

v_gene: TRBV30
abundance: -
d_gene: -
j_gene: TRBJ1-1
CDR3nt: TGTGCCTGGGCTTCGGGCACTGAAGCTTTCTTT
CDR3aa: CAWASGTEAFF

v_gene: TRBV15
abundance: few
d_gene: TRBD1
j_gene: TRBJ1-4
CDR3nt: TGTGCCACCAGTTCGACAGGGCCTAATGAAAAACTGTTTTTT
CDR3aa: CATSSTGPNEKLFF

v_gene: TRBV18
abundance: -
d_gene: TRBD1
j_gene: TRBJ1-4
CDR3nt: TGTGCCAGCTCACTACAGGGGACTAATGAAAAACTGTTTTTT
CDR3aa: CASSLQGTNEKLFF

v_gene: TRBV5-1
abundance: -
d_gene: -
j_gene: TRBJ2-1
CDR3nt: TGCGCCAGCAGCTCTAGACAGGGAGGAACAAATGAGCAGTTCTTC
CDR3aa: CASSSRQGGTNEQFF

v_gene: TRBV6-1
abundance: -
d_gene: -
j_gene: TRBJ1-5
CDR3nt: TGTGCCAGCAGTGAAGCGCAGGGAAATCAGCCCCAGCATTTT
CDR3aa: CASSEAQGNQPQHF

v_gene: TRBV3-1/TRBV3-2
abundance: -
d_gene: -
j_gene: TRBJ2-6
CDR3nt: TGTGCCAGCAGCCAGGGGCGAGCTGGGGCCAACGTCCTGACTTTC
CDR3aa: CASSQGRAGANVLTF

v_gene: TRBV3-1/TRBV3-2
abundance: few
d_gene: TRBD2
j_gene: TRBJ2-6
CDR3nt: TGTGCCAGCAGTCTACTAGCGGTCGGGGCCAACGTCCTGACTTTC
CDR3aa: CASSLLAVGANVLTF